This T cell receptor beta chain emerged from a study of beta chain features in type 1 diabetes (dated by TCRdb to 2016 to 2019). A note on the overall study: Patients and healthy donors did not differ in mean age, gender distribution, total cell number or subset yield. The study compared TCRB repertoires of sorted circulating CD4+ T cell subsets between recently diagnosed type 1 diabetes patients and matched healthy donors. Regulatory and stem cell-like memory subsets were isolated from only 8 patients and roughly eight healthy donors, whereas naive and central memory subsets came from all 28 donors. Across all samples, 90 million to 130 million sorted cells were examined, and cell number per subset correlated strongly with RNA yield.

The sample holds a few counts of this clone. Its target antigen remains unknown. There are no base qualities to consult, and no much larger clone falls within one base. The entire amount of isolated RNA was reverse transcribed using the High Capacity cDNA Reverse Transcription Kit, so the sequenced TCRB transcripts were expressed ones. Deep immunoSEQ sequencing was performed on naive, central memory and regulatory T cell samples, with an average of about 4 million total reads per sample. After sorted cells were lysed in RLT buffer, RNA was extracted with DNase-treated RNeasy Micro or Mini kits, with the choice depending on cell number. To prevent cross-contamination, every cell subset was processed on its own, while patient and healthy donor samples were processed together. The immunoSEQ multiplex PCR was used to amplify TCRB sequences from cDNA, generating 87-bp fragments that spanned the CDR3 region. Sequencing of the amplicons was performed on the Illumina HiSeq platform. The authors processed their data as follows. Synthetic template baselines were used to correct PCR bias computationally, reads within Hamming distance 2 were collapsed together, and singletons that could not be merged were discarded. By aligning reads against IMGT, V, D and J genes, CDR3 length, and insertions or deletions at six rearrangement sites were assigned. Within each subset, clonotype counts were normalized to sorted cell number, and only after that were true diversity and Gini coefficients computed with the tcR R package. The overlap coefficient, calculated on TCRB nucleotide sequences, was used to measure repertoire sharing. Out-of-frame TCRB sequences from naive cells were analyzed to stand in for the pre-selection repertoire. TCRdb stores this immuneACCESS table with in-frame sequences only. Part of the clones is absent; in the studies checked, under half of the shortfall reflects unresolved V genes, and no reason is known for the rest. Clone size and V and J calls were adopted from that table, with D and trimming inferred from the DNA. The sample table lists around 330,000 clones, about 10% of them with a count of one. Jointly, the top ten make up 0.015% of the sample.

From each donor, a single peripheral blood sample of approximately 120 mL on average was drawn into heparinised tubes. Using a panel that included CD45RO, CCR7, CD25, CD127, CD95 and CD27, naive, central memory, regulatory and stem cell-like memory CD4+ T cells were sorted on a BD FACSAria II. A purity above 95% was achieved for all sorted populations. PBMCs were isolated immediately by Lymphoprep density gradient centrifugation and stained directly without culture. To minimize batch effects, samples were stained and sorted in pairs, one healthy donor with one patient per experiment. Broad study findings and their caveats: Shorter templates might be favored by PCR, yet because patient and control samples were amplified and corrected together, any such skew would affect both groups equally. Type 1 diabetes patients showed a moderate but significant shortening of TCRB CDR3 length in all four CD4+ subsets. Naive, central memory and regulatory TCRB repertoires appeared more similar among patients than among healthy donors. Because cDNA was sequenced instead of genomic DNA, highly expressing activated cells could be over-represented, though the groups showed no difference in activation or CD3 levels. HLA sub-analyses involved small numbers of individuals, so any influence of HLA type on TCRB rearrangement remained unresolved. At VDJ recombination sites, patients with type 1 diabetes made fewer insertions and deleted more nucleotides, a pattern implying thymic rearrangement abnormalities.

There are 16 amino acids in the CDR3, from cysteine to phenylalanine inclusive. Of the read, only the CDR3 DNA is kept; its 48 bases are in frame from base 1. CDR1 and CDR2 (KGHSH, LQKENI) derive from the germline V gene. The V end gives up 3 bases and the J end 6 bases, leaving 11 bases in the junction not matched to a gene. The rearrangement combines TRBV18 with TRBJ1-1, with 9 bases matching TRBD1. The source of this sequence is a woman under 40 in good health. Sequencing input: naive CD4+ T cells from blood. Sample cell subset or site, as interpreted from the label and publication: true naive CD4+ T cells. The CDR3 here reads CASSPATYDRGSEAFF. The DNA sequence reads TGTGCCAGCTCACCCGCCACGTACGACAGGGGGTCTGAAGCTTTCTTT.